Given below is one TCR beta chain in context. Germline-derived CDR1 and CDR2 are SGHKS and YYEKEE (reference sequence). The CDR3 length is 12 residues. Deletions cut 2 bases from V and 4 bases from J, with 3 bases between. These data come from a study of T-cell reconstitution after alpha-beta-depleted transplantation in children. For TCRbeta, the library was prepared with unique molecular identifiers. TCRdb called the PCR reads again in MiXCR, with one record for every CDR3 protein. The table records hundreds of thousands of distinct CDR3 sequences, 15% to 20% of them present only once. The sample here was PBMCs from the stem cell graft donor, taken from the stem cell graft. This receptor was obtained from a human donor who donated a stem cell graft to a child with acute myeloid leukemia. The chain joins TRBV5-5 to TRBJ1-4; D is unclear. DNA for the CDR3: TGTGCCAGCAGCTTTTATAATGAAAAACTGTTTTTT. It specifies CASSFYNEKLFF.